These 16 T cell receptor beta chains came from one sample sequenced in a study of OX40 agonist ivuxolimab in advanced cancers. Clones were sequenced by immunoSEQ multiplex PCR, and TCRdb holds only the in-frame ones, with some missing. The sample lists about 100,000 clones, 94% seen once, with about 2.6% in the top ten. The sequences come from CD4+ or CD8+ T cells sorted from blood, collected in a trial of the OX40 agonist ivuxolimab. These receptors were obtained from an adult with an advanced solid tumor such as melanoma, head and neck, liver or kidney cancer.

The genes are TRBV5-1 and TRBJ2-3; 9 positions match TRBD1. The CDR3 is made up of 16 amino acids. Germline CDR1 reads SGHRS; CDR2 reads YFSETQ. Trimming took 4 bases from V and 5 from J; bases not matched to a gene: 11. The CDR3 is CASSTTGTGILDTQYF. CDR3 bases: TGCGCCAGCAGCACAACCGGGACAGGGATTCTAGATACGCAGTATTTT.

The sample holds one count of this clone. The rearrangement uses TRBV27 and TRBJ2-3, with D maybe TRBD2 (6 bases). The CDR3 has 15 amino acids. Trimming took 5 bases from V and 2 from J, leaving 14 bases between them. The germline gives CDR1 MNHEY, CDR2 SMNVEV (reference sequence). CDR3 in DNA: TGTGCCAGCAGTCTTCGTAGCGGCCTCACAGATACGCAGTATTTT. This translates into CASSLRSGLTDTQYF.

The rearrangement links TRBV19 to TRBJ1-1; the D gene is possibly TRBD1 (5 bases). The germline V gene has CDR1 LNHDA and CDR2 SQIVND (reference sequence). CDR3 length: 19 residues. V was shortened by 2 bases and J by 4 bases, with 26 bases between the two germline ends. This chain's CDR3 is CASSINWVRALARTTEAFF. The CDR3 coding sequence is TGTGCCAGTAGTATAAATTGGGTCAGGGCCCTGGCTAGAACCACTGAAGCTTTCTTT.

V gene TRBV2 combines with J gene TRBJ1-5; D is unresolved. This CDR3 contains 13 residues. Deletions cut 1 base from V and 6 bases from J, with 7 bases between. Germline V gives CDR1 SNHLY, CDR2 FYNNEI. Written as DNA, the CDR3 is TGTGCCAGCAGTGAAGGTTTCGGTCAGCCCCAGCATTTT. It translates to CASSEGFGQPQHF. Drawing the rest from reference TRBV2 and TRBJ1-5, the complete variable domain is EPEVTQTPSHQVTQMGQEVILRCVPISNHLYFYWYRQILGQKVEFLVSFYNNEISEKSEIFDDQFSVERPDGSNFTLKIRSTKLEDSAMYFCASSEGFGQPQHFGDGTRLSIL.

V and J are TRBV2 and TRBJ2-1; the D gene is possibly TRBD1 (5 bases). Trimming stripped 6 bases from V and 1 base from J, with 10 bases between. The CDR3 covers 14 residues. CDR1 and CDR2 from the germline V gene are SNHLY and FYNNEI. In nucleotides, the CDR3 is TGTGCCAGCAGAGGCGACAGTTCCTACAATGAGCAGTTCTTC. Translated: CASRGDSSYNEQFF.

The V call is TRBV9, the J call TRBJ1-4; possibly TRBD1 for D (5 bases). The CDR3 totals 14 residues. V lost 4 bases and J lost 7, with 14 bases in between. Germline V gene data show CDR1 as SGDLS and CDR2 as YYNGEE. The chain's CDR3 is CASSPRGAGEKLFF. Here the CDR3 DNA reads TGTGCCAGCAGCCCCAGAGGGGCCGGTGAAAAACTGTTTTTT. Complete variable domain (other parts from reference TRBV9 and TRBJ1-4): DSGVTQTPKHLITATGQRVTLRCSPRSGDLSVYWYQQSLDQGLQFLIQYYNGEERAKGNILERFSAQQFPDLHSELNLSSLELGDSALYFCASSPRGAGEKLFFGSGTQLSVL.

The chain has TRBV2 and TRBJ2-2, with TRBD1 as a possible D gene (7 bases). The CDR3 has 16 residues. The V gene lost 3 bases and the J gene lost 3 bases, with 14 bases spanning the gap. CDR1 SNHLY and CDR2 FYNNEI come from the germline V gene. The CDR3: CASSDYGRGDTGELFF. The CDR3 bases are TGTGCCAGCAGTGATTACGGCAGGGGGGACACCGGGGAGCTGTTTTTT.

The V and J genes are TRBV7-6 and TRBJ2-1; D is perhaps TRBD1 (6 bases). From germline, CDR1 is SGHVS and CDR2 FNYEAQ. The CDR3 contains 16 residues. Trimming took off 3 bases at V and 2 bases at J, with 14 bases between the two ends. The CDR3 DNA sequence: TGTGCCAGCAGCTTGGAACAGGGTAACCCCTACAATGAGCAGTTCTTC. Its protein is CASSLEQGNPYNEQFF.

This chain links TRBV29-1 with TRBJ1-2; TRBD1 is a possible D gene (5 bases). CDR1 is SQVTM and CDR2 is ANQGSEA in the germline V gene. The CDR3 sequence is 14 residues long. The V end was cut by 1 base, the J end by 0 bases, with 9 bases between. The CDR3 sequence: CSVEGQKSNYGYTF. The CDR3 DNA reads TGCAGCGTTGAAGGACAGAAGTCTAACTATGGCTACACCTTC.

V usage is TRBV11-2 and J usage is TRBJ2-7; 7 bases are shared with TRBD2. CDR3 length: 15 amino acids. CDR1 and CDR2 from the germline V gene are SGHAT and FQNNGV. Germline trimming cut 4 bases from V and 0 bases from J; bases unmatched to any gene: 6. The CDR3 loop is CASSSFGGGSYEQYF. The CDR3 DNA follows: TGTGCCAGCAGCTCATTTGGGGGGGGCTCCTACGAGCAGTACTTC.

The chain uses TRBV27 and TRBJ2-7, with 8 bases that match TRBD1. This CDR3 is built from 14 residues. The germline V gene has CDR1 MNHEY and CDR2 SMNVEV (reference sequence). The V gene end was trimmed by 6 bases and the J gene end by 4 bases; junction bases not matched to a gene: 8. The CDR3 reads CASSGQGPPYEQYF. The CDR3, as DNA: TGTGCCAGCAGCGGACAGGGACCCCCATACGAGCAGTACTTC.

This clone has a single count. The CDR3 sequence: CASSPHGDANTGELFF. The CDR3 region has the DNA TGTGCCAGCAGCCCTCACGGGGACGCCAACACCGGGGAGCTGTTTTTT. V and J are TRBV28 and TRBJ2-2, with D perhaps matching TRBD1 or TRBD2 (5 bases each). In germline, CDR1 is MDHEN, CDR2 SYDVKM. The ends were cut back, 6 bases at V and 2 bases at J, with 16 bases in the middle. The CDR3 is 16 residues long.

The rearrangement links TRBV10-2 to TRBJ2-1; TRBD1 matches at 7 bases. The germline V gene has CDR1 WSHSY and CDR2 SAAADI. V trimming: 4 bases; J trimming: 14 bases; junction bases outside the gene matches: 5. This CDR3 comprises 11 residues. CDR3 sequence: CASSGGTEKFF. CDR3 nucleotide sequence: TGCGCCAGCAGTGGAGGGACAGAGAAGTTCTTC.

This chain links TRBV6-5 with TRBJ2-1; D is unclear. CDR1 and CDR2 (germline): MNHEY, SVGAGI. The CDR3 has 12 residues. V was shortened by 2 bases and J by 8 bases, with 7 bases between the two germline ends. CDR3 in amino acids: CASSYGGYEQFF. The CDR3 DNA reads TGTGCCAGCAGTTACGGCGGCTATGAGCAGTTCTTC.

The chain recombines TRBV6-1 with TRBJ1-1, with D possibly being TRBD1 (6 bases). The CDR3 is 13 amino acids. From germline, CDR1 is MNHNS and CDR2 SASEGT. V lost 5 bases and J 7 bases, leaving 14 bases between the germline ends. The chain's CDR3 is CASSMSQGYEAFF. The CDR3 DNA follows: TGTGCCAGCAGTATGTCACAGGGCTATGAAGCTTTCTTT.

The chain employs TRBV5-6 and TRBJ2-7, with 8 bases that match TRBD2. Germline CDR1 reads SGHDT; CDR2 reads YYEEEE. With 4 bases clipped from V and 5 bases from J, the junction kept 11 bases outside the gene matches. CDR3 size: 15 residues. Here the CDR3 reads CASSPLISGTDEQYF. As DNA, the CDR3 is TGTGCCAGCAGCCCACTGATTAGCGGGACCGACGAGCAGTACTTC. Using reference TRBV5-6 and TRBJ2-7 for the parts outside the CDR3, the full variable domain is DAGVTQSPTHLIKTRGQQVTLRCSPKSGHDTVSWYQQALGQGPQFIFQYYEEEERQRGNFPDRFSGHQFPNYSSELNVNALLLGDSALYLCASSPLISGTDEQYFGPGTRLTVT.